Below are 28 T cell receptor beta chains sequenced from a single sample in a study of PD-L1 blockade in urothelial cancer. Produced via immunoSEQ multiplex PCR; TCRdb's table is partial and in-frame only. The table includes tens of thousands of clones, 84% detected once. The sequencing used PBMCs, collected around atezolizumab (anti-PD-L1) treatment. The receptors shown here come from a man between 70 and 80 years old with urothelial cancer.

This rearrangement joins TRBV2 to TRBJ2-7; 12 nucleotides agree with TRBD2. The CDR3 runs to 14 residues. V lost 6 bases to trimming and J lost 12 bases; unmatched junction nucleotides: 12. Per the germline V gene, CDR1 is SNHLY and CDR2 is FYNNEI. The CDR3, as DNA: TGTGCCAGCAGGCCAAACCCCCTAGCGGGAGGGCGGTACTTC. Residues: CASRPNPLAGGRYF.

The chain carries TRBV5-1 and TRBJ1-5; D is perhaps TRBD1 (6 bases). The germline CDR1 and CDR2 sequences are SGHRS and YFSETQ. The CDR3 totals 14 residues. Between the trimmed V and J ends, which lost 4 bases and 3 bases, there was a span of 11 bases. The CDR3 region is CASSPTGNNQPQHF. The CDR3 bases are TGCGCCAGCAGCCCTACAGGGAACAATCAGCCCCAGCATTTT.

The chain recombines TRBV11-2 with TRBJ2-1; D not certain. V shed 1 base and J shed 7 bases, with 8 bases lying between them. The CDR3 spans 13 residues. The V gene's germline CDR1 is SGHAT and CDR2 FQNNGV. The CDR3 is CASSLVPRNEQFF. CDR3 coding DNA: TGTGCCAGCAGCTTAGTGCCCCGGAATGAGCAGTTCTTC. The complete variable domain, with remaining parts taken from reference TRBV11-2 and TRBJ2-1, reads EAGVAQSPRYKIIEKRQSVAFWCNPISGHATLYWYQQILGQGPKLLIQFQNNGVVDDSQLPKDRFSAERLKGVDSTLKIQPAKLEDSAVYLCASSLVPRNEQFFGPGTRLTVL.

This clone is large (0.1 to 1%) within its sample. The chain employs TRBV19 and TRBJ2-3; a possible D gene is TRBD2 (6 bases). This CDR3 is 15 amino acids long. Germline loops: CDR1 LNHDA, CDR2 SQIVND (reference sequence). V shed 3 bases and J shed 3 bases, with 13 bases lying between them. CDR3 coding DNA: TGTGCCAGTAGTATCGGGACTGGCCATACAGATACGCAGTATTTT. Protein sequence: CASSIGTGHTDTQYF.

This clone was picked up one time. The chain is built from TRBV5-1 and TRBJ2-6, with 10 bases lining up with TRBD1. V lost 4 bases to trimming and J lost 0 bases; unmatched junction nucleotides: 4. Germline assignment: CDR1 SGHRS and CDR2 YFSETQ. The CDR3 length is 17 residues. Here the CDR3 reads CASSHGTGASGANVLTF. CDR3 bases: TGCGCCAGCAGCCATGGGACAGGGGCCTCTGGGGCCAACGTCCTGACTTTC.

CDR3 loop: CASSFTTYRSSYEQYF. The DNA for the CDR3 is TGTGCCAGCAGTTTTACTACCTACCGGAGCTCCTACGAGCAGTACTTC. The rearrangement uses TRBV27 and TRBJ2-7, with no clear D. The CDR3 covers 16 residues. V was pared by 3 bases and J by 0 bases, with 15 bases between. CDR1 is MNHEY and CDR2 is SMNVEV in the germline V gene (reference sequence).

In its sample, this clone was seen once. This chain links TRBV5-4 with TRBJ2-7; D is perhaps TRBD1 (5 bases). Germline V CDR1 and CDR2: SGHNT, YYREEE (reference sequence). V was cut by 0 bases and J by 3 bases, with 13 bases left in between. The CDR3 contains 15 residues. In DNA, the CDR3 is TGTGCCAGCAGCTTGGAGGCAGGGTTCGACTACGAGCAGTACTTC. As protein: CASSLEAGFDYEQYF.

The chain recombines TRBV7-9 with TRBJ2-3; 7 bases line up with TRBD2. There are 13 residues in the CDR3. The germline V gene encodes CDR1 SEHNR and CDR2 FQNEAQ (reference sequence). V gave up 7 bases and J gave up 5 bases; unmatched junction bases: 6. The CDR3 here is CASKAGLGDTQYF. CDR3 nucleotides: TGTGCCAGCAAAGCGGGGCTGGGAGATACGCAGTATTTT.

This rearrangement joins TRBV19 to TRBJ1-1; D perhaps matches TRBD1 (5 bases). Germline CDR1 reads LNHDA; CDR2 reads SQIVND (reference sequence). There are 13 residues in the CDR3. Deletions cut 6 bases from V and 8 bases from J, with 16 bases between. CDR3 bases: TGTGCCAGTAGCACCCTACCGGCAGGGGAAGCTTTCTTT. Its translation: CASSTLPAGEAFF.

This chain links TRBV19 with TRBJ1-5; 7 nucleotides line up with TRBD1. Germline trimming cut 5 bases from V and 1 base from J; bases unmatched to any gene: 14. Per germline, CDR1 LNHDA and CDR2 SQIVND (reference sequence). There are 18 residues in the CDR3. The CDR3 reads CASSSSSSGQASNQPQHF. CDR3 DNA sequence: TGTGCCAGTAGTTCCTCTTCGTCAGGACAGGCGAGCAATCAGCCCCAGCATTTT. Combining the CDR3 with reference TRBV19 and TRBJ1-5 gives the whole variable domain DGGITQSPKYLFRKEGQNVTLSCEQNLNHDAMYWYRQDPGQGLRLIYYSQIVNDFQKGDIAEGYSVSREKKESFPLTVTSAQKNPTAFYLCASSSSSSGQASNQPQHFGDGTRLSIL.

The chain links TRBV28 to TRBJ1-2, with D tentatively TRBD1 (6 bases). Germline CDR1 MDHEN, CDR2 SYDVKM. CDR3 length equals 15 residues. V lost 5 bases, J lost 2 bases, and 15 bases lay in between. The chain's CDR3 is CASSARGGGNYGYTF. In DNA, the CDR3 is TGTGCCAGCAGTGCTCGAGGGGGGGGCAACTATGGCTACACCTTC.

This clone has only a few counts. The chain links TRBV28 to TRBJ1-5, with 7 positions matching TRBD1. The CDR3 has 15 amino acids. J gave up 3 bases and V 3 bases, and 5 bases lay outside the gene matches. The germline gives CDR1 MDHEN, CDR2 SYDVKM. The CDR3 region has the DNA TGTGCCAGCAGTTTGGGACAGAGAGTCAATCAGCCCCAGCATTTT. This sequence encodes CASSLGQRVNQPQHF.

The chain couples TRBV5-1 to TRBJ2-7, with a possible D match to TRBD2 (5 bases). CDR1 and CDR2 from the germline V gene are SGHRS and YFSETQ. Trimming removed 0 bases from V and 2 bases from J, with 9 bases in between. The length of the CDR3 is 14 residues. The CDR3 nucleotides are TGCGCCAGCAGCTTGGCCGGGGTTACCTACGAGCAGTACTTC. Translated, it gives CASSLAGVTYEQYF.

The chain has TRBV19 and TRBJ1-2, with D tentatively TRBD1 (5 bases). V was trimmed by 1 base and J by 2 bases, leaving 11 bases between them. The CDR3 consists of 15 residues. Germline CDR1 and CDR2: LNHDA and SQIVND (reference sequence). CDR3 in DNA: TGTGCCAGTAGTATAGCTCGGGGGGAGAACTATGGCTACACCTTC. It translates to CASSIARGENYGYTF.

This clone was detected a few times. The chain uses TRBV5-1 and TRBJ2-3; 13 bases match TRBD2. V trimming: 5 bases; J trimming: 6 bases; junction bases outside the gene matches: 9. CDR3 size: 16 residues. The germline V gene encodes CDR1 SGHRS and CDR2 YFSETQ. The CDR3 nucleotides are TGCGCCAGCAGGGTTGGACTAGCGGGAGAATGGGATACGCAGTATTTT. Its translation: CASRVGLAGEWDTQYF.

This chain uses TRBV9 with TRBJ2-7, with D unclear. In germline, CDR1 is SGDLS, CDR2 YYNGEE. This CDR3 contains 14 residues. Trimming pared 0 bases from V and 4 bases from J, leaving 11 bases between. The CDR3 sequence: CASSVAPERYEQYF. CDR3 nucleotides: TGTGCCAGCAGCGTAGCGCCGGAGCGATACGAGCAGTACTTC.

The chain combines TRBV27 with TRBJ1-1; 7 positions match TRBD1. The J segment lost 0 bases and the V segment lost 8 bases, leaving 9 bases of the junction unmatched. CDR1 MNHEY and CDR2 SMNVEV come from the germline V gene (reference sequence). The CDR3 length is 15 residues. In DNA form, the CDR3 reads TGTGCCAGCTATAGGACAGGAAACATGAACACTGAAGCTTTCTTT. Translation: CASYRTGNMNTEAFF.

V and J are TRBV10-3 and TRBJ1-5; tentatively, D is TRBD1 (6 bases). The CDR3 covers 14 residues. Trimming took off 10 bases at V and 0 bases at J, with 13 bases between the two ends. From germline, CDR1 is ENHRY and CDR2 SYGVKD. CDR3 loop: CATNRDNSNQPQHF. In DNA, the CDR3 is TGTGCCACAAACAGGGACAATAGCAATCAGCCCCAGCATTTT.

The rearrangement uses TRBV30 and TRBJ2-1; D uncertain. The CDR3 is 14 amino acids. Germline V gene sequence: CDR1 GTSNPN, CDR2 SVGIG (reference sequence). Between the trimmed V and J ends, which lost 0 bases and 5 bases, there was a span of 11 bases. DNA of the CDR3: TGTGCCTGGAGTGTAGTGTCCCGGGACAATGAGCAGTTCTTC. The encoded protein is CAWSVVSRDNEQFF.

The rearrangement links TRBV6-1 to TRBJ2-7, with 9 bases that match TRBD1. Trimming took 11 bases from V and 0 from J; bases not matched to a gene: 2. The CDR3 sequence is 12 residues long. The germline gives CDR1 MNHNS, CDR2 SASEGT. Here the CDR3 DNA reads TGTGCCGGACAGGGGAGCTCCTACGAGCAGTACTTC. Translating gives CAGQGSSYEQYF.

Only one count was recorded for this clone. The J gene is TRBJ2-7, the V gene TRBV4-1, with 10 bases that match TRBD2. The CDR3 extends over 15 amino acids. Germline CDR1 and CDR2: MGHRA and YSYEKL. V was pared by 3 bases and J by 7 bases, with 9 bases of the junction left unmatched. The CDR3 reads CASSHPSGSFGEQYF. The CDR3 DNA is TGCGCCAGCAGCCACCCTAGCGGGAGCTTCGGGGAGCAGTACTTC.

The chain combines TRBV28 with TRBJ2-2; D is possibly TRBD2 (5 bases). CDR1 and CDR2 (germline): MDHEN, SYDVKM. V was shortened by 9 bases and J by 6 bases, with 17 bases between the two germline ends. The CDR3 has 14 residues. The CDR3 nucleotides are TGTGCCAGTAGAGGGTCATTGAGCCCCGGGGAGCTGTTTTTT. This sequence encodes CASRGSLSPGELFF.

This chain links TRBV9 with TRBJ1-4; no clear D gene. With 4 bases removed from V and 0 bases from J, the gap between germline ends came to 10 bases. CDR1 SGDLS and CDR2 YYNGEE come from the germline V gene. This CDR3 has 15 residues. The CDR3 nucleotides read TGTGCCAGCAGCCCCGGTCTTGCAACTAATGAAAAACTGTTTTTT. Its translation is CASSPGLATNEKLFF.

This clone was seen a single time. The chain uses TRBV5-4 and TRBJ2-7, with TRBD1 matching over 8 bases. The CDR3 totals 16 residues. V trimming: 4 bases; J trimming: 5 bases; junction bases outside the gene matches: 14. Germline V gene data show CDR1 as SGHNT and CDR2 as YYREEE (reference sequence). The DNA of the CDR3 is TGTGCCAGCAGCCGTCCCTCAGGGGGCCGAACCCACGAGCAGTACTTC. This sequence encodes CASSRPSGGRTHEQYF. Using reference TRBV5-4 and TRBJ2-7 for the parts outside the CDR3, the full variable domain is ETGVTQSPTHLIKTRGQQVTLRCSSQSGHNTVSWYQQALGQGPQFIFQYYREEENGRGNFPPRFSGLQFPNYSSELNVNALELDDSALYLCASSRPSGGRTHEQYFGPGTRLTVT.

The V gene is TRBV11-2, the J gene TRBJ1-2; D ambiguous. The CDR3 contains 13 residues. V gave up 1 base and J gave up 13 bases, with 16 bases separating them. The germline V gene encodes CDR1 SGHAT and CDR2 FQNNGV. The CDR3 bases are TGTGCCAGCAGCTTAGGGCTGGGCGGGAGGTCCACCTTC. Its translation is CASSLGLGGRSTF.

Details on this clone: An end of the junction does not agree with germline; a read error may underlie this. V is TRBV6-5 and J is TRBJ1-3; 9 bases line up with TRBD1. CDR1 is MNHEY, CDR2 SVGAGI, per germline. This CDR3 contains 14 residues. This chain's CDR3 is CVSRGTGTGNTIYF. The CDR3 coding sequence is TGTGTCAGCAGGGGGACAGGGACAGGAAACACCATATATTTT.

V usage is TRBV29-1 and J usage is TRBJ1-2, with D tentatively TRBD1 (6 bases). CDR3 length equals 12 residues. V was clipped by 7 bases and J by 5 bases, with 14 bases between them. Per germline, CDR1 SQVTM and CDR2 ANQGSEA. This CDR3 reads CSASDSSYGYTF. CDR3 nucleotides: TGCAGCGCATCGGACAGTTCTTATGGCTACACCTTC.

The chain combines TRBV5-1 with TRBJ2-5; 7 nucleotides line up with TRBD2. The V gene's germline CDR1 is SGHRS and CDR2 YFSETQ. The CDR3 spans 19 residues. J gave up 4 bases and V 2 bases, and 20 bases lay outside the gene matches. CDR3 sequence: CASSLDPGPGREFSETQYF. In nucleotides, the CDR3 is TGCGCCAGCAGCTTAGACCCCGGACCGGGGAGGGAGTTCTCAGAGACCCAGTACTTC.